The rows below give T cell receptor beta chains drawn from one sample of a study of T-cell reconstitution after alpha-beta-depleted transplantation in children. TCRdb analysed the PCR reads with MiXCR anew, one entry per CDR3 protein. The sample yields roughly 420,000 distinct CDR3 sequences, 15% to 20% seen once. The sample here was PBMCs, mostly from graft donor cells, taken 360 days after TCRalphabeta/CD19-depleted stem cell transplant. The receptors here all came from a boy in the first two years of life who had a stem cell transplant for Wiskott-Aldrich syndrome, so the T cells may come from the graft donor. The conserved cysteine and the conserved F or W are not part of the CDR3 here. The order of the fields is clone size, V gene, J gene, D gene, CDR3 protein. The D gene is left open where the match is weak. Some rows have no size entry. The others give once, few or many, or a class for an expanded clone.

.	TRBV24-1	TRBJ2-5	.	ATAGTPRETQY
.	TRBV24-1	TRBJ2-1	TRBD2	ATSDVIAGSYNEQF
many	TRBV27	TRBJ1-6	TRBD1	ASSSGQGPNSPLH
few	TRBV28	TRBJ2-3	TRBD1	ASGQGGTGSPDTQY
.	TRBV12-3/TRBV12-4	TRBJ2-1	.	ACSLVISERAYNEQF
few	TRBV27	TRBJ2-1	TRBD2	ASSSFGLAGGGEQF
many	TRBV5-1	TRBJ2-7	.	ASSLAGQPAYEQY
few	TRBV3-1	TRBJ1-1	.	ASSSIGGHTEAF
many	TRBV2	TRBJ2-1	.	ASSRVRANYNEQF
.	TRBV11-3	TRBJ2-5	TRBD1	ASSFQGVGETQY